This is a list of T cell receptor beta chains from one sample in a study of T cell responses to AZD1222 COVID-19 vaccine. TCRdb's table, derived via immunoSEQ multiplex PCR, lists solely in-frame clones and lacks some. Seen here are roughly 140,000 clones, about 92% observed once, and the top ten hold about 1.9%. The sample here was peripheral blood, taken on day 0 of AZD1222 vaccination. The receptors shown here come from an adult in good health. Each CDR3 is given with its conserved first and last residue. The D gene is left open where the match is weak. Rows give clone size only sometimes, using once, few, many, or a class for an expanded clone.

v_gene	d_gene	j_gene	abundance	CDR3aa	CDR3nt
TRBV19	TRBD2	TRBJ2-3	-	CASSIVTSGTDTQYF	TGTGCCAGTAGTATCGTGACTAGCGGCACAGATACGCAGTATTTT
TRBV12-3/TRBV12-4	-	TRBJ1-1	-	CASSLGNTEAFF	TGTGCCAGCAGTTTGGGCAACACTGAAGCTTTCTTT
TRBV6-5	-	TRBJ2-4	once	CASSDGGPPGNIQYF	TGTGCCAGCAGCGATGGGGGCCCCCCAGGAAACATTCAGTACTTC
TRBV7-9	-	TRBJ1-1	-	CASSPTKGSLDEAFF	TGTGCCAGCAGCCCGACAAAGGGATCGCTAGATGAAGCTTTCTTT
TRBV9	-	TRBJ1-4	-	CASSALDSRNEKLFF	TGTGCCAGCAGCGCCCTGGACAGCCGCAATGAAAAACTGTTTTTT
TRBV28	-	TRBJ1-1	-	CASSSGGWNTEAFF	TGTGCCAGCAGTTCCGGGGGTTGGAACACTGAAGCTTTCTTT
TRBV27	-	TRBJ1-5	-	CASTKGGPDQPQHF	TGTGCCAGCACCAAGGGGGGACCGGATCAGCCCCAGCATTTT
TRBV10-2	-	TRBJ2-1	-	CASSDRGALSYNEQFF	TGCGCCAGCAGTGATAGAGGGGCCCTATCCTACAATGAGCAGTTCTTC
TRBV5-1	-	TRBJ1-6	once	CASQKTAANSPLHF	TGCGCCAGCCAAAAGACAGCAGCCAATTCACCCCTCCACTTT
TRBV5-1	TRBD2	TRBJ2-2	-	CASSSGGLAGGPGGELFF	TGCGCCAGCAGCTCGGGGGGACTAGCGGGAGGACCCGGCGGGGAGCTGTTTTTT
TRBV19	TRBD1	TRBJ1-1	-	CASTGQGAIEAFF	TGTGCCAGTACCGGACAGGGTGCGATTGAAGCTTTCTTT
TRBV12-3/TRBV12-4	-	TRBJ2-1	-	CASRRGVEQFF	TGTGCCAGCAGACGGGGCGTTGAGCAGTTCTTC
TRBV30	TRBD1	TRBJ1-2	-	CAWTLQGVNYGYTF	TGTGCCTGGACCCTACAGGGGGTCAACTATGGCTACACCTTC
TRBV18	-	TRBJ1-3	-	CASSPPGSKRGNTIYF	TGTGCCAGCTCACCACCCGGGTCTAAACGGGGAAACACCATATATTTT
TRBV7-6	TRBD1	TRBJ1-2	-	CASSWGTETNYGYTF	TGTGCCAGCAGCTGGGGGACAGAGACTAACTATGGCTACACCTTC
TRBV11-3	TRBD1	TRBJ2-1	-	CASSLTGQGENEQFF	TGTGCCAGCAGCTTAACCGGACAGGGGGAAAATGAGCAGTTCTTC
TRBV28	-	TRBJ1-6	-	CASLDRPNSPLHF	TGTGCCAGCTTGGACAGACCTAATTCACCCCTCCACTTT
TRBV11-3	-	TRBJ1-3	-	CASSLGRSSGNTIYF	TGTGCCAGCAGCCTCGGACGGAGCTCTGGAAACACCATATATTTT
TRBV7-2	-	TRBJ2-7	-	CASSLAGINRYEQYF	TGTGCCAGCAGCTTAGCGGGGATTAATCGCTACGAGCAGTACTTC
TRBV9	-	TRBJ2-6	-	CASSALGRMYSGANVLTF	TGTGCCAGCAGCGCCCTCGGCAGGATGTACTCTGGGGCCAACGTCCTGACTTTC
TRBV3-1/TRBV3-2	-	TRBJ1-4	-	CASSQTEEKLFF	TGTGCCAGCAGCCAAACCGAAGAAAAACTGTTTTTT
TRBV10-3	-	TRBJ2-5	once	CAISEFDVRETQYF	TGTGCCATCAGTGAGTTCGATGTACGGGAGACCCAGTACTTC
TRBV20-1	-	TRBJ1-1	-	CSASNFGDHRPNTEAFF	TGCAGTGCTAGTAATTTTGGTGATCACAGGCCGAACACTGAAGCTTTCTTT
TRBV2	-	TRBJ1-5	-	CASSVQGLSNQPQHF	TGTGCCAGCAGTGTCCAGGGACTTAGCAATCAGCCCCAGCATTTT
TRBV3-1/TRBV3-2	TRBD1	TRBJ1-2	once	CASSQAGDRRYGYTF	TGTGCCAGCAGCCAAGCCGGGGACAGGAGATATGGCTACACCTTC
TRBV7-3	TRBD1	TRBJ2-3	-	CASSLGQAADTQYF	TGTGCCAGCAGCTTGGGACAGGCCGCAGATACGCAGTATTTT
TRBV19	TRBD1	TRBJ1-2	-	CASSAQGAVRNGYTF	TGTGCCAGTAGTGCACAGGGGGCGGTCAGAAATGGCTACACCTTC
TRBV3-1/TRBV3-2	TRBD1	TRBJ1-1	-	CASSLQGREAFF	TGTGCCAGCAGCTTACAGGGGAGGGAAGCTTTCTTT
TRBV5-5	-	TRBJ1-5	-	CASSPGTPSNQPQHF	TGTGCCAGCAGCCCCGGGACACCTAGCAATCAGCCCCAGCATTTT
TRBV12-3/TRBV12-4	-	TRBJ1-1	-	CASSFEQMEAFF	TGTGCCAGCAGTTTCGAACAGATGGAAGCTTTCTTT
TRBV27	-	TRBJ1-2	-	CASSLSGYGYTF	TGTGCCAGCAGTTTATCAGGATATGGCTACACCTTC
TRBV5-6	TRBD2	TRBJ2-7	-	CASSFGGGFYEQYF	TGTGCCAGCAGCTTTGGGGGAGGGTTCTACGAGCAGTACTTC
TRBV11-2	-	TRBJ2-1	-	CASSLMVLSQFF	TGTGCCAGCAGCTTAATGGTTTTATCACAGTTCTTC
TRBV3-1/TRBV3-2	TRBD1	TRBJ2-2	-	CASSPRDRGNTGELFF	TGTGCCAGCAGCCCCCGGGACAGGGGCAACACCGGGGAGCTGTTTTTT
TRBV6-5	-	TRBJ1-2	-	CASSNLKNYGYTF	TGTGCCAGCAGTAATCTAAAGAACTATGGCTACACCTTC
TRBV5-8	-	TRBJ2-1	-	CASSSGLQGNEQFF	TGTGCCAGCAGCTCGGGGCTCCAGGGGAATGAGCAGTTCTTC
TRBV7-2	-	TRBJ1-3	-	CASSSSGANSGNTIYF	TGTGCCAGCAGCTCCAGTGGGGCTAACTCTGGAAACACCATATATTTT
TRBV27	TRBD1	TRBJ1-2	-	CASSPLRDRVNYGYTF	TGTGCCAGCAGTCCCCTCCGGGACAGGGTTAACTATGGCTACACCTTC
TRBV20-1	TRBD2	TRBJ2-1	few	CSASPGGRATGEQFF	TGCAGTGCTAGTCCTGGCGGGAGGGCTACGGGTGAGCAGTTCTTC
TRBV2	-	TRBJ1-6	-	CASSVSSLDSPLHF	TGTGCCAGCAGTGTCTCTAGCCTCGATTCACCCCTCCACTTT
TRBV6-4	TRBD1	TRBJ1-1	-	CASSPTGGLPAFF	TGTGCCAGCAGCCCGACAGGGGGCCTCCCAGCTTTCTTT
TRBV5-6	TRBD1	TRBJ1-2	-	CASNLRDRAPGYTF	TGTGCCAGCAATCTCCGGGACAGGGCCCCTGGCTACACCTTC
TRBV25-1	-	TRBJ2-7	-	CASSETNTYEQYF	TGTGCCAGCAGTGAGACTAACACCTACGAGCAGTACTTC
TRBV11-1	TRBD1	TRBJ1-5	-	CASSSGQPSQPQHF	TGTGCCAGCAGCTCGGGACAGCCCTCCCAGCCCCAGCATTTT
TRBV9	TRBD1	TRBJ1-6	-	CASSVGSGGDSPLHF	TGTGCCAGCAGCGTAGGGTCAGGGGGCGATTCACCCCTCCACTTT
TRBV5-6	TRBD1	TRBJ2-2	-	CASSFGQGSNTGELFF	TGTGCCAGCAGCTTCGGACAGGGGTCGAACACCGGGGAGCTGTTTTTT
TRBV30	-	TRBJ1-1	-	CAWTYTYTEAFF	TGTGCCTGGACCTACACCTACACTGAAGCTTTCTTT
TRBV5-1	TRBD2	TRBJ2-1	-	CASSRLAGVSYNEQFF	TGCGCCAGCAGTCGGCTGGCGGGGGTATCCTACAATGAGCAGTTCTTC
TRBV9	-	TRBJ2-7	-	CASSVGQSLSYEQYF	TGTGCCAGCAGCGTCGGACAGTCTCTCTCCTACGAGCAGTACTTC